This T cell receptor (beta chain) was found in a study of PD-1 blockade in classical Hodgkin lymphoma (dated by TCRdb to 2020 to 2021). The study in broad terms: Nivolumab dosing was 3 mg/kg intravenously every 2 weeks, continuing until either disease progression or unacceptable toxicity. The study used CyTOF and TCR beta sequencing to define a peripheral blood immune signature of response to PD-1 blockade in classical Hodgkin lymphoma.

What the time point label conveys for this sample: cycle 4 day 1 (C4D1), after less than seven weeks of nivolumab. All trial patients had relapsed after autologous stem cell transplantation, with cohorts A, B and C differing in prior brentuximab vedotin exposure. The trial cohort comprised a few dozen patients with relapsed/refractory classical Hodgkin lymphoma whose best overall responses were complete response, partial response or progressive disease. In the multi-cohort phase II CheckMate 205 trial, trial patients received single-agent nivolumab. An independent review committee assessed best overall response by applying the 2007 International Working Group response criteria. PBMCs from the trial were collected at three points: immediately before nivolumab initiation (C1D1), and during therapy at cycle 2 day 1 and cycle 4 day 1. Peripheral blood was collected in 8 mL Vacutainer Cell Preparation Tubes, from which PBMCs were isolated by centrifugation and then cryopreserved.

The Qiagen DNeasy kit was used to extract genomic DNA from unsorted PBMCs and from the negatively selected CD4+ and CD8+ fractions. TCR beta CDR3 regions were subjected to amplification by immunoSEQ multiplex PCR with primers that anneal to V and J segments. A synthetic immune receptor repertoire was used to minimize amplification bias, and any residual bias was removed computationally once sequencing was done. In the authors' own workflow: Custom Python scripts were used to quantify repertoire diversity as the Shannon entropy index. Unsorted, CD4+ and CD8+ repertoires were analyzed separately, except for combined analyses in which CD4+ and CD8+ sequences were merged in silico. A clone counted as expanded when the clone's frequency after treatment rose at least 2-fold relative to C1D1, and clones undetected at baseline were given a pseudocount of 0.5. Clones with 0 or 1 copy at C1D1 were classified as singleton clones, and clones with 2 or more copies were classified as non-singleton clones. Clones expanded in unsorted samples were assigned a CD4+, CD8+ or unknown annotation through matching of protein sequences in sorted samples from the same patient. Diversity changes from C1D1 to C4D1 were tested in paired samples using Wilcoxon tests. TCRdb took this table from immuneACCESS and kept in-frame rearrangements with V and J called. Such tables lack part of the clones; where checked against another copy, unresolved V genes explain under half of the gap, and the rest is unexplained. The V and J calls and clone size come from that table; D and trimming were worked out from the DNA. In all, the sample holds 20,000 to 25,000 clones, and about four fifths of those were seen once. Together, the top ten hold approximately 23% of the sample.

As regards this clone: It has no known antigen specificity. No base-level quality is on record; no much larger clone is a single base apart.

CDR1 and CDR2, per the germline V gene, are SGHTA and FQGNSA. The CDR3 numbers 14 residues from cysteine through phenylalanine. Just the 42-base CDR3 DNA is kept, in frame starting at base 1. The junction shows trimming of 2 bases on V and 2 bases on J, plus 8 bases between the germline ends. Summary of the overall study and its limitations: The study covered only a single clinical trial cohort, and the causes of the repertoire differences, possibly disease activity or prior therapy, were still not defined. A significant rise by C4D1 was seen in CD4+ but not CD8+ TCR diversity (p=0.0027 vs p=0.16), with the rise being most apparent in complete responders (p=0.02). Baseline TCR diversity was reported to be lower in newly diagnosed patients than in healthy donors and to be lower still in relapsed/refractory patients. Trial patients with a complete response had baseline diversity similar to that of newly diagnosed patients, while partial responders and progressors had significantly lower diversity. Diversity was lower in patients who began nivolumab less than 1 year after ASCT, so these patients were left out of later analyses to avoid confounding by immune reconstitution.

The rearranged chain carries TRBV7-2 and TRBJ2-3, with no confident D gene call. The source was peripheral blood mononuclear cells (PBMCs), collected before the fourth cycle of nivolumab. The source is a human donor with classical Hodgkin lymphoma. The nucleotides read TGTGCCAGCAGCTTATACCAGCTCACAGATACGCAGTATTTT. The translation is CASSLYQLTDTQYF.